What follows are 25 T cell receptor beta chains derived from one specimen sequenced in a study of beta chain features in type 1 diabetes. Antigens of these TCRs are unknown. The authors reverse transcribed all of the isolated RNA, so sequencing captured expressed TCRB transcripts. Produced via immunoSEQ multiplex PCR; TCRdb's table is partial and in-frame only. The sample includes more than 100,000 clones, 7% to 10% seen only once; the top ten take 0.65% to 0.75%. Study-wide points: Type 1 diabetes patients had moderately but significantly shorter TCRB CDR3s in all four CD4+ subsets.

Specimen: central memory CD4+ T cells from blood. Every receptor here comes from a man aged 30-40 years with type 1 diabetes.

In its sample, this clone was seen many times. This chain links TRBV2 with TRBJ2-1; D unresolved. Germline V gene data show CDR1 as SNHLY and CDR2 as FYNNEI. V lost 1 base, J lost 7 bases, and 17 bases lay in between. This CDR3 is 16 amino acids long. CDR3 in amino acids: CASSEEDGFRGNEQFF. CDR3 sequence (DNA): TGTGCCAGCAGTGAAGAGGATGGCTTTAGAGGAAATGAGCAGTTCTTC.

The rearrangement uses TRBV30 and TRBJ2-6; the D is unclear. Trimming removed 4 bases at V and 4 bases at J, with 8 bases between. CDR1 GTSNPN and CDR2 SVGIG come from the germline V gene (reference sequence). The CDR3 sequence is 13 residues long. The CDR3 nucleotides are TGTGCCTGGACCCGGTCCGGGGCCAACGTCCTGACTTTC. Encoded protein: CAWTRSGANVLTF.

This clone occurred once. The rearrangement links TRBV6-5 to TRBJ1-1; TRBD1 agrees at 7 bases. This CDR3 contains 13 residues. Germline loops: CDR1 MNHEY, CDR2 SVGAGI. V lost 5 bases and J lost 2; bases outside the gene matches: 2. The CDR3 sequence is CASSRTGNTEAFF. CDR3 nucleotide sequence: TGTGCCAGCAGTCGGACAGGCAACACTGAAGCTTTCTTT.

This clone turned up a few times. The J gene is TRBJ2-3, the V gene TRBV5-1, with 7 bases fitting TRBD1. V gave up 3 bases and J gave up 3 bases; unmatched junction bases: 4. The CDR3 is 14 residues long. Germline loops: CDR1 SGHRS, CDR2 YFSETQ. This chain's CDR3 is CASSSDRMTDTQYF. The CDR3 region has the DNA TGCGCCAGCAGCTCGGACAGGATGACAGATACGCAGTATTTT.

The chain links TRBV7-2 to TRBJ2-7; D remains ambiguous. CDR1 SGHTA and CDR2 FQGNSA come from the germline V gene. The CDR3 consists of 14 residues. Trimming took off 4 bases at V and 2 bases at J, with 12 bases between the two ends. DNA of the CDR3: TGTGCCAGCAGCTCCAGATACCCCGCCTACGAGCAGTACTTC. Encoded protein: CASSSRYPAYEQYF.

The rearrangement uses TRBV11-1 and TRBJ2-2, with a tentative D call TRBD2 (7 bases). Germline V lookup: CDR1 SGHAT, CDR2 FQDESV (reference sequence). This CDR3 contains 15 residues. The V and J ends lost 3 bases and 5 bases respectively, with 13 bases between them. CDR3 bases: TGTGCCAGCAGCTTTACCGCGGGGGCAACCGGGGAGCTGTTTTTT. Encoded protein: CASSFTAGATGELFF.

This clone was seen a few times. V is TRBV5-6 and J is TRBJ2-6; D gene unclear. The CDR3 has 14 amino acids. Trimming shortened V by 4 bases and J by 0 bases, and 5 bases separated the two germline ends. Per germline, CDR1 SGHDT and CDR2 YYEEEE. The DNA for the CDR3 is TGTGCCAGCAGCACCTACTCTGGGGCCAACGTCCTGACTTTC. It is translated as CASSTYSGANVLTF. Supplemented by reference TRBV5-6 and TRBJ2-6, the full variable domain reads DAGVTQSPTHLIKTRGQQVTLRCSPKSGHDTVSWYQQALGQGPQFIFQYYEEEERQRGNFPDRFSGHQFPNYSSELNVNALLLGDSALYLCASSTYSGANVLTFGAGSRLTVL.

The chain carries TRBV18 and TRBJ1-1; D is uncertain. V was shortened by 4 bases and J by 4 bases, with 13 bases between the two germline ends. The CDR3 loop spans 14 amino acids. The germline CDR1 and CDR2 sequences are KGHSH and LQKENI. The CDR3 DNA sequence: TGTGCCAGCTCACTCACCGAGGTCGCCACTGAAGCTTTCTTT. Its protein is CASSLTEVATEAFF.

CDR3 sequence (DNA): TGTGCCAGCACTGACAGGGGAAACATTCAGTACTTC. The encoded protein is CASTDRGNIQYF. The J gene is TRBJ2-4, the V gene TRBV7-2; TRBD1 aligns across 8 bases. CDR3 length: 12 residues. The V segment lost 7 bases and the J segment 6 bases; nucleotides outside the gene matches: 2. CDR1 SGHTA and CDR2 FQGNSA come from the germline V gene.

Notes on this clone: Within the sample, other DNA sequences also encode this same CDR3. The genes are TRBV30 and TRBJ2-3, with 7 bases lining up with TRBD2. V shed 1 base and J 5 bases; nucleotides not matched to a gene: 0. Germline V lookup: CDR1 GTSNPN, CDR2 SVGIG (reference sequence). The CDR3 sequence is 12 residues long. This CDR3 is CAWSAGGDTQYF. The CDR3 DNA reads TGTGCCTGGAGTGCGGGGGGAGATACGCAGTATTTT.

This clone was observed many times. Additional DNA sequences in this sample encode the identical CDR3. The J gene is TRBJ1-2, the V gene TRBV28, with D tentatively TRBD1 (5 bases). Germline assignment: CDR1 MDHEN and CDR2 SYDVKM. V gave up 5 bases and J gave up 5 bases, with 12 bases separating them. This CDR3 has 13 amino acids. CDR3 bases: TGTGCCAGCAGTAACACAGGTTTTTATGGCTACACCTTC. It yields the protein CASSNTGFYGYTF.

This clone occurred a few times. V gene TRBV5-1 combines with J gene TRBJ2-5, with D unclear. V lost 3 bases to trimming and J lost 5 bases, with 8 bases between them. CDR1 and CDR2 (germline): SGHRS, YFSETQ. CDR3 length: 12 amino acids. The CDR3 nucleotides read TGCGCCAGCAGCTCTTCGGTGGAGACCCAGTACTTC. Translation: CASSSSVETQYF.

V usage is TRBV28 and J usage is TRBJ2-1; 7 bases are a match to TRBD2. The CDR3 covers 15 residues. Losses at the gene ends were 2 bases for V and 3 bases for J; bases not matched to a gene: 4. The germline CDR1 and CDR2 sequences are MDHEN and SYDVKM. The CDR3 loop reads CASSLNRGVYNEQFF. DNA of the CDR3: TGTGCCAGCAGTTTAAACCGGGGGGTCTACAATGAGCAGTTCTTC.

This rearrangement joins TRBV7-9 to TRBJ1-1; D is unclear. CDR3 length: 12 residues. Between the trimmed V and J ends, which lost 3 bases and 7 bases, there was a span of 9 bases. CDR1 and CDR2 (germline): SEHNR, FQNEAQ (reference sequence). The CDR3 nucleotides are TGTGCCAGCAGCTTTTACGGGGATGAAGCTTTCTTT. Amino acids: CASSFYGDEAFF.

This clone has a handful of counts. V and J are TRBV4-2 and TRBJ2-1; 10 nucleotides line up with TRBD2. The CDR3 consists of 16 residues. Germline CDR1 and CDR2: LGHNA and YNFKEQ. V lost 4 bases to trimming and J lost 4 bases; unmatched junction nucleotides: 7. The CDR3 loop reads CASSLQLAGKYNEQFF. In DNA form, the CDR3 reads TGTGCCAGCAGCCTCCAACTAGCGGGGAAGTACAATGAGCAGTTCTTC.

This chain connects TRBV5-1 to TRBJ1-5; D perhaps matches TRBD1 (5 bases). The ends were cut back, 0 bases at V and 7 bases at J, with 8 bases in the middle. The CDR3 is made up of 13 amino acids. The V gene's germline CDR1 is SGHRS and CDR2 YFSETQ. The CDR3 loop reads CASSLGGDQPQHF. The DNA for the CDR3 is TGCGCCAGCAGCTTGGGGGGGGACCAGCCCCAGCATTTT.

The chain combines TRBV5-6 with TRBJ2-3; the D gene is possibly TRBD2 (5 bases). This CDR3 is 16 amino acids long. Trimming cost V 0 bases and J 2 bases, with 13 bases left between them. Germline CDR1 and CDR2: SGHDT and YYEEEE. CDR3 residues: CASSLVLATHTDTQYF. The CDR3 DNA sequence: TGTGCCAGCAGCTTGGTCCTAGCAACACACACAGATACGCAGTATTTT.

The chain's CDR3 is CASSSDDNGYTF. CDR3 coding DNA: TGTGCCAGCAGCTCCGATGACAATGGCTACACCTTC. V gene TRBV5-6 combines with J gene TRBJ1-2, with unresolved D. CDR1 is SGHDT, CDR2 YYEEEE, per germline. V was pared by 3 bases and J by 6 bases, with 9 bases between. This CDR3 has 12 residues.

The rearrangement links TRBV2 to TRBJ2-2, with a possible D match to TRBD2 (6 bases). There are 14 residues in the CDR3. Germline values: CDR1 SNHLY, CDR2 FYNNEI. V lost 6 bases, J lost 1 base, and 9 bases lay in between. The CDR3 nucleotides read TGTGCCAGCAGGAGGAGGGAGAACACCGGGGAGCTGTTTTTT. This encodes CASRRRENTGELFF.

In this sample, this clone turned up a few times. This chain joins TRBV9 and TRBJ2-1, with 7 bases matching TRBD2. CDR1 and CDR2 (germline): SGDLS, YYNGEE. The V and J ends lost 0 bases and 1 base, in that order; junction bases with no gene match: 10. The length of the CDR3 is 18 residues. CDR3 DNA sequence: TGTGCCAGCAGCGTAGCTGGGGCGGGGGAATCATCCTACAATGAGCAGTTCTTC. Translation: CASSVAGAGESSYNEQFF.

The chain combines TRBV6-5 with TRBJ2-5, with D possibly TRBD1 on 7 matching bases. V was pared by 5 bases and J by 6 bases, with 16 bases between. The CDR3 spans 14 residues. Germline lookup yields CDR1 MNHEY and CDR2 SVGAGI. As DNA, the CDR3 is TGTGCCAGCAGTCGCGGGACAGTACTAAAGACCCAGTACTTC. This gives the protein CASSRGTVLKTQYF.

This clone has just a few counts. This chain's CDR3 is CASSATMGLAGDLSTDTQYF. The CDR3 nucleotides read TGTGCCAGCAGCGCTACTATGGGACTAGCGGGGGACCTCAGCACAGATACGCAGTATTTT. V gene TRBV9 combines with J gene TRBJ2-3; 14 positions agree with TRBD2. There are 20 residues in the CDR3. Per the germline V gene, CDR1 is SGDLS and CDR2 is YYNGEE. V dropped 3 bases and J dropped 0; count of bases not matched to a gene: 12. Full variable domain (rest looked up from reference TRBV9 and TRBJ2-3): DSGVTQTPKHLITATGQRVTLRCSPRSGDLSVYWYQQSLDQGLQFLIQYYNGEERAKGNILERFSAQQFPDLHSELNLSSLELGDSALYFCASSATMGLAGDLSTDTQYFGPGTRLTVL.

V is TRBV9 and J is TRBJ2-1, with D tentatively TRBD1 (5 bases). The CDR3 spans 16 residues. CDR1 is SGDLS, CDR2 YYNGEE, per germline. V shed 3 bases and J shed 4 bases, with 17 bases lying between them. CDR3 sequence: CASSALGAALYNEQFF. The CDR3 DNA follows: TGTGCCAGCAGCGCTCTTGGGGCAGCCCTTTACAATGAGCAGTTCTTC.

The chain recombines TRBV18 with TRBJ1-2, with D possibly TRBD1 on 5 matching bases. Trimming removed 5 bases from V and 4 bases from J, with 17 bases in between. There are 15 residues in the CDR3. Germline V CDR1 and CDR2: KGHSH, LQKENI. In nucleotides, the CDR3 is TGTGCCAGCTCAGCTGGAGGGACGGTTCCCTATGGCTACACCTTC. Translating gives CASSAGGTVPYGYTF. The full variable domain, rest sourced from reference TRBV18 and TRBJ1-2, is NAGVMQNPRHLVRRRGQEARLRCSPMKGHSHVYWYRQLPEEGLKFMVYLQKENIIDESGMPKERFSAEFPKEGPSILRIQQVVRGDSAAYFCASSAGGTVPYGYTFGSGTRLTVV.

This chain connects TRBV19 to TRBJ2-7, with TRBD1 matching 8 bases. Germline V gene lookup returns CDR1 LNHDA and CDR2 SQIVND (reference sequence). Trimming removed 6 bases from V and 2 bases from J; junction bases left unmatched: 6. The CDR3 extends over 14 amino acids. As DNA, the CDR3 is TGTGCCAGTAGATCGGGGACAGGAGCCTACGAGCAGTACTTC. Amino acids: CASRSGTGAYEQYF.